The 15 T cell receptor beta chains listed next were all sequenced from one sample in a study of PD-1 blockade in classical Hodgkin lymphoma. Measured with immunoSEQ multiplex PCR; TCRdb has only the in-frame clones, and not every one. The profile shows about 93,000 clones, over 90% of them singletons. All the patients suffered relapse after autologous stem cell transplantation, and brentuximab vedotin exposure differed. The material was peripheral blood mononuclear cells (PBMCs), obtained before the second cycle of nivolumab. These receptors came from a human donor with classical Hodgkin lymphoma.

The CDR3 nucleotides read TGTGCCAGCAGCCCGGCCAGCAGTAATGAAAAACTGTTTTTT. Translation: CASSPASSNEKLFF. The chain carries TRBV7-8 and TRBJ1-4, with D hard to call. Trimming cost V 5 bases and J 4 bases, with 11 bases left between them. The CDR3 spans 14 residues. Germline V lookup: CDR1 SGHVS, CDR2 FQNEAQ.

The count of this clone is one. V is TRBV27 and J is TRBJ2-3, with unresolved D. V was trimmed by 1 base and J by 6 bases, leaving 8 bases between them. Per germline, CDR1 MNHEY and CDR2 SMNVEV (reference sequence). This CDR3 contains 13 residues. The CDR3 spells CASSLFAHDTQYF. CDR3 DNA sequence: TGTGCCAGCAGTTTATTCGCCCACGATACGCAGTATTTT.

The V and J genes are TRBV19 and TRBJ1-5; TRBD1 matches 10 bases. Germline assignment: CDR1 LNHDA and CDR2 SQIVND (reference sequence). V was clipped by 7 bases and J by 0 bases; unmatched bases: 6. The CDR3 sequence is 16 residues long. The CDR3, as DNA: TGTGCCAGTAAGGGACAGGGGTTCTATAGCAATCAGCCCCAGCATTTT. Its translation: CASKGQGFYSNQPQHF.

The V gene is TRBV7-9, the J gene TRBJ2-7; D gene ambiguous. CDR1 is SEHNR and CDR2 is FQNEAQ in the germline V gene (reference sequence). This CDR3 contains 14 residues. Trimming took 5 bases from V and 2 from J, leaving 13 bases between them. This chain's CDR3 is CASSLPVKPYEQYF. Written as DNA, the CDR3 is TGTGCCAGCAGCCTGCCCGTGAAGCCCTACGAGCAGTACTTC.

The gene calls are TRBV2 and TRBJ2-7; D unclear. Germline CDR1 reads SNHLY; CDR2 reads FYNNEI. Trimming left V 8 bases short and J 1 base short, with 9 bases between. The CDR3 length is 12 residues. As DNA, the CDR3 is TGTGCCAGCTCCTTCGAATCCTACGAGCAGTACTTC. Amino acids: CASSFESYEQYF.

With regard to this clone: The germline gene is not matched at one end of the junction; a read error may be the cause. This sequence joins TRBV20-1 and TRBJ1-4, with a possible D match to TRBD1 (6 bases). Germline CDR1 is DFQATT and CDR2 is SNEGSKA (reference sequence). The CDR3 sequence is 10 residues long. CDR3 in DNA: TGCAGTGCCCTGCAGGGGTGGCCTGTTTTT. Protein sequence: CSALQGWPVF.

The V and J genes are TRBV27 and TRBJ1-5; TRBD1 might be the D (6 bases). Trimming pared 4 bases from V and 6 bases from J, leaving 10 bases between. Germline V CDR1 and CDR2: MNHEY, SMNVEV (reference sequence). CDR3 length: 13 residues. CDR3 nucleotide sequence: TGTGCCAGCAGTTCACAGGGTGCTCAGCCCCAGCATTTT. This translates into CASSSQGAQPQHF.

The rearrangement links TRBV5-6 to TRBJ2-1; 9 bases are a match to TRBD2. The V gene's germline CDR1 is SGHDT and CDR2 YYEEEE. The CDR3 extends over 17 amino acids. Germline trimming cut 2 bases from V and 4 bases from J; bases unmatched to any gene: 10. The CDR3 DNA follows: TGTGCCAGCAGCTTAGGCGTGGGACTAGCATGGTACAATGAGCAGTTCTTC. Translated: CASSLGVGLAWYNEQFF. The full variable domain, completed using reference TRBV5-6 and TRBJ2-1, is DAGVTQSPTHLIKTRGQQVTLRCSPKSGHDTVSWYQQALGQGPQFIFQYYEEEERQRGNFPDRFSGHQFPNYSSELNVNALLLGDSALYLCASSLGVGLAWYNEQFFGPGTRLTVL.

This clone is a singleton in its sample. The chain joins TRBV30 to TRBJ2-4; D tentatively reads TRBD1 or TRBD2 (5 bases each). The V and J ends lost 0 bases and 15 bases respectively, with 12 bases between them. Per germline, CDR1 GTSNPN and CDR2 SVGIG (reference sequence). This CDR3 contains 11 residues. CDR3 protein: CAWSVGERGYF. The CDR3 region has the DNA TGTGCCTGGAGTGTAGGGGAACGGGGGTACTTC. Drawing the rest from reference TRBV30 and TRBJ2-4, the complete variable domain is SQTIHQWPATLVQPVGSPLSLECTVEGTSNPNLYWYRQAAGRGLQLLFYSVGIGQISSEVPQNLSASRPQDRQFILSSKKLLLSDSGFYLCAWSVGERGYFGAGTRLSVL.

The rearrangement uses TRBV19 and TRBJ1-1; D is unresolved. Germline-derived CDR1 and CDR2 are LNHDA and SQIVND (reference sequence). The length of the CDR3 is 13 residues. V was cut by 4 bases and J by 7 bases, with 13 bases left in between. The chain's CDR3 is CASSKSAGFEAFF. The CDR3 DNA reads TGTGCCAGTAGTAAATCGGCGGGGTTTGAAGCTTTCTTT.

The chain recombines TRBV9 with TRBJ1-3, with 11 positions matching TRBD1. V shed 0 bases, J shed 4 bases, and the junction held 12 bases outside the gene matches. The CDR3 runs to 19 residues. The V gene's germline CDR1 is SGDLS and CDR2 YYNGEE. The CDR3 region has the DNA TGTGCCAGCAGCGTAGAGCCATCATGGGACAGGGGGGACGGAAACACCATATATTTT. This sequence encodes CASSVEPSWDRGDGNTIYF. Drawing the rest from reference TRBV9 and TRBJ1-3, the complete variable domain is DSGVTQTPKHLITATGQRVTLRCSPRSGDLSVYWYQQSLDQGLQFLIQYYNGEERAKGNILERFSAQQFPDLHSELNLSSLELGDSALYFCASSVEPSWDRGDGNTIYFGEGSWLTVV.

The count of this clone is one. The chain combines TRBV11-2 with TRBJ2-1, with unresolved D. The CDR3 is 14 residues long. V lost 3 bases and J lost 1, with 7 bases in between. CDR1 is SGHAT, CDR2 FQNNGV, per germline. DNA for the CDR3: TGTGCCAGCAGCTTCGAAATTTCCTACAATGAGCAGTTCTTC. Its translation is CASSFEISYNEQFF.

The CDR3 here is CASKWTGRSTEAFF. The DNA for the CDR3 is TGTGCCAGCAAATGGACAGGGAGGAGCACTGAAGCTTTCTTT. This rearrangement joins TRBV25-1 to TRBJ1-1; 8 positions match TRBD1. The CDR3 spans 14 residues. Per germline, CDR1 MGHDK and CDR2 SYGVNS. Losses at the gene ends were 7 bases for V and 4 bases for J; bases not matched to a gene: 8.

J is TRBJ2-2 and V is TRBV27; 8 bases agree with TRBD1. The junction had 15 bases not matched to a gene; V was cut back by 8 bases and J by 1 base. The CDR3 extends over 18 amino acids. Germline CDR1 MNHEY, CDR2 SMNVEV (reference sequence). The DNA for the CDR3 is TGTGCCAGCGGGACAGGCCAATCCACTACCCTGAACACCGGGGAGCTGTTTTTT. It translates to CASGTGQSTTLNTGELFF.

This sequence joins TRBV6-1 and TRBJ2-7, with TRBD1 matching 7 bases. V shed 2 bases and J 7 bases; nucleotides not matched to a gene: 8. CDR1 is MNHNS, CDR2 SASEGT, per germline. The CDR3 loop spans 14 amino acids. CDR3 sequence reads: CASSEKTGSSEQYF. DNA of the CDR3: TGTGCCAGCAGTGAAAAGACAGGGTCCAGTGAGCAGTACTTC.